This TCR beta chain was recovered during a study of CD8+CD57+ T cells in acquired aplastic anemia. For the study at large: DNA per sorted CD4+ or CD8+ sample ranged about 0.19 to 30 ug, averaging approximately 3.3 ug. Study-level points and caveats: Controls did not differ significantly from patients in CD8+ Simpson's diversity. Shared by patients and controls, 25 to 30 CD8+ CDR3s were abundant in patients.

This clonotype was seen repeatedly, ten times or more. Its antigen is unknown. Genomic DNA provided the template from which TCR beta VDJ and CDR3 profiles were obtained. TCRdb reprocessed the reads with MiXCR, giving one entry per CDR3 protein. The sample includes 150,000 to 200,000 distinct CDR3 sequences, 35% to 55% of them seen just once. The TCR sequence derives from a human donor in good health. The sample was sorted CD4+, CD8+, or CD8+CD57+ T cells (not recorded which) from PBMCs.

The CDR3 region has the DNA TGTGCCAGCAGCTTAGCAGAGATCCAAGAGACCCAGTACTTC. Translated, it gives CASSLAEIQETQYF. V and J are TRBV7-9 and TRBJ2-5; D ambiguous. V lost 0 bases, J lost 1 base, and 6 bases lay in between. CDR3 size: 14 residues. The germline gives CDR1 SEHNR, CDR2 FQNEAQ (reference sequence).